The present TCR beta chain was sequenced within a study of blood T cell repertoires in COVID-19. Background on the study: Acute and convalescent COVID-19 samples came from the United States, Italy and Spain. In each case, the material was cDNA or gDNA derived from T cells, B-cell-depleted T cells, or PBMCs.

The CDR3 is 15 amino acids. With 4 bases removed from V and 4 bases from J, the gap between germline ends came to 14 bases. Germline CDR1 and CDR2: LGHDT and YNNKEL (reference sequence). Original handling: Reference gene primer amplification gave nucleated cell count estimates. The protocol was immunoSEQ multiplex PCR, while the TCRdb copy is restricted to in-frame clones and leaves out a portion. D and trimming were read from the DNA, whereas the V and J calls and clone size are those reported in that table. This sample has some 200,000 clones; approximately 90% occur once, and the top ten carry 5% to 6.5%.

The specimen was peripheral blood. The genes are TRBV3-1 (or the pseudogene TRBV3-2) and TRBJ2-1, with D possibly matching TRBD1 (6 bases). The clonotype comes from a man in his forties or fifties with active or convalescent COVID-19. The CDR3 reads CASSPRRGKYNEQFF. In DNA form, the CDR3 reads TGTGCCAGCAGCCCTCGTAGGGGGAAATACAATGAGCAGTTCTTC.